This T cell receptor beta chain was documented in a study of blood T cell repertoires in COVID-19. Background on the study: Sources were T cells, B-cell-depleted T cells, or PBMCs; the material itself was cDNA or gDNA.

Assay used: immunoSEQ multiplex PCR; TCRdb lists only in-frame clones, some missing. The sample yields 150,000 to 200,000 clones, less than 85% seen once. Seattle participants joined during active infection and were tracked over time. The CDR3 covers 15 residues. The V gene's germline CDR1 is MDHEN and CDR2 SYDVKM. J lost 6 bases, V lost 8 bases, and 10 bases had no gene match. Sequencing input: peripheral blood. The V gene is TRBV28, the J gene TRBJ1-6; 7 bases map to TRBD1. This TCR was sampled from a woman aged 55-69 years with COVID-19, enrolled during active disease. The CDR3 loop reads CASLGRQGFNSPLHF. In DNA form, the CDR3 reads TGTGCCAGCCTAGGGCGACAGGGCTTTAATTCACCCCTCCACTTT. Variable domain in full (rest from reference TRBV28 and TRBJ1-6): DVKVTQSSRYLVKRTGEKVFLECVQDMDHENMFWYRQDPGLGLRLIYFSYDVKMKEKGDIPEGYSVSREKKERFSLILESASTNQTSMYLCASLGRQGFNSPLHFGNGTRLTVT.